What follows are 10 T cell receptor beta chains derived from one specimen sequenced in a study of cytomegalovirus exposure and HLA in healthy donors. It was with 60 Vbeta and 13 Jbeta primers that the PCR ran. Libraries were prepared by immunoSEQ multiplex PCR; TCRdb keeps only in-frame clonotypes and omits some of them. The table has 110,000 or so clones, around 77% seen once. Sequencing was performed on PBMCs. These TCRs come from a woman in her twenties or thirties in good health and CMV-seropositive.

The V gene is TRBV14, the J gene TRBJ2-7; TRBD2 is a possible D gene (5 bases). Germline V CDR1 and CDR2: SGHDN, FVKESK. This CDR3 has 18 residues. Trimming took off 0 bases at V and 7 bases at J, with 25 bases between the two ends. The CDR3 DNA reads TGTGCCAGCAGCCAAGAGCTTATCACCGCGGACTCCAACGGGGAGCAGTACTTC. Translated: CASSQELITADSNGEQYF.

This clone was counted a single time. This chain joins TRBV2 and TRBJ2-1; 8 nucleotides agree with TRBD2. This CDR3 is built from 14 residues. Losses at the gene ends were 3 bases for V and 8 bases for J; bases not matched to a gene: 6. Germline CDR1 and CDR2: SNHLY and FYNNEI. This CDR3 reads CASSEGPREDEQFF. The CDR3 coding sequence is TGTGCCAGCAGTGAGGGACCGCGGGAGGATGAGCAGTTCTTC.

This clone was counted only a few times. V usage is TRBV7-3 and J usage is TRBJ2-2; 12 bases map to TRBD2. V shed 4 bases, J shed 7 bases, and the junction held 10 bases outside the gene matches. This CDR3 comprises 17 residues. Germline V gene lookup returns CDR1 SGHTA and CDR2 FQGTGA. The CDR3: CASSSSGLAGYRGELFF. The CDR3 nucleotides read TGTGCCAGCAGCTCAAGTGGACTAGCGGGGTATCGCGGGGAGCTGTTTTTT. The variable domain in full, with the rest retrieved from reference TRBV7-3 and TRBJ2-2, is GAGVSQTPSNKVTEKGKYVELRCDPISGHTALYWYRQSLGQGPEFLIYFQGTGAADDSGLPNDRFFAVRPEGSVSTLKIQRTERGDSAVYLCASSSSGLAGYRGELFFGEGSRLTVL.

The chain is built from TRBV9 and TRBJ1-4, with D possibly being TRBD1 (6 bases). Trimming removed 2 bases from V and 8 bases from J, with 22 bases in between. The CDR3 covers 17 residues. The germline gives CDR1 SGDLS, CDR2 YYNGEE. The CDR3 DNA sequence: TGTGCCAGCAGCGTTGGGGAGAGGGGGATGATTGAGGAAAAACTGTTTTTT. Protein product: CASSVGERGMIEEKLFF.

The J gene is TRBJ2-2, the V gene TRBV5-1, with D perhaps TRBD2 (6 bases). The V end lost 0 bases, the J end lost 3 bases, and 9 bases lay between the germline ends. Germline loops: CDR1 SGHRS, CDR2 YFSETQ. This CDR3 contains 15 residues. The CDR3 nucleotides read TGCGCCAGCAGCTTGGAGGGACTTTACACCGGGGAGCTGTTTTTT. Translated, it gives CASSLEGLYTGELFF.

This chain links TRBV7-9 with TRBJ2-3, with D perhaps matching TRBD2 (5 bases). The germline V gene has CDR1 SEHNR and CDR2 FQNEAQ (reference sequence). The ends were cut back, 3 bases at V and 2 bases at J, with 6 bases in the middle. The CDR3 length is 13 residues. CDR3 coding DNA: TGTGCCAGCAGCTTGGGAGTCACAGATACGCAGTATTTT. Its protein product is CASSLGVTDTQYF.

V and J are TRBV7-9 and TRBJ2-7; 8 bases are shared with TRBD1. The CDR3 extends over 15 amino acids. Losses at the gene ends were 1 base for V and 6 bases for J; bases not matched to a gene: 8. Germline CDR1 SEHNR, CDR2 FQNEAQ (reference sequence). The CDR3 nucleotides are TGTGCCAGCAGCTTAGGAAGCGCAGGGGGCGTCGAGCAGTACTTC. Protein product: CASSLGSAGGVEQYF. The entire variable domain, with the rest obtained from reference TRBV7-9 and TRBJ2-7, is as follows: DTGVSQNPRHKITKRGQNVTFRCDPISEHNRLYWYRQTLGQGPEFLTYFQNEAQLEKSRLLSDRFSAERPKGSFSTLEIQRTEQGDSAMYLCASSLGSAGGVEQYFGPGTRLTVT.

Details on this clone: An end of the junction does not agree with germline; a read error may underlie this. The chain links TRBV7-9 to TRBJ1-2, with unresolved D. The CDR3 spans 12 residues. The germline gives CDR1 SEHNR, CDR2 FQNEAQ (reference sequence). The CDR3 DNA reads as TGTGTCAGCAGGTACCACATTGGTGGCTACACCTTC. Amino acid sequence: CVSRYHIGGYTF. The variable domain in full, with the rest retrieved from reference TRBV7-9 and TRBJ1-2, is DTGVSQNPRHKITKRGQNVTFRCDPISEHNRLYWYRQTLGQGPEFLTYFQNEAQLEKSRLLSDRFSAERPKGSFSTLEIQRTEQGDSAMYLCVSRYHIGGYTFGSGTRLTVV.

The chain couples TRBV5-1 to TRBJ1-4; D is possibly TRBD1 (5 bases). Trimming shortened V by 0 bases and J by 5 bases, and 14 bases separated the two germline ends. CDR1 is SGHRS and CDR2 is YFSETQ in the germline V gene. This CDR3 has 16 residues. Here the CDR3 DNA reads TGCGCCAGCAGCTTGGCCATCGGAGGGGAGAATGAAAAACTGTTTTTT. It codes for CASSLAIGGENEKLFF. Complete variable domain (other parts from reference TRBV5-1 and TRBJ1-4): KAGVTQTPRYLIKTRGQQVTLSCSPISGHRSVSWYQQTPGQGLQFLFEYFSETQRNKGNFPGRFSGRQFSNSRSEMNVSTLELGDSALYLCASSLAIGGENEKLFFGSGTQLSVL.

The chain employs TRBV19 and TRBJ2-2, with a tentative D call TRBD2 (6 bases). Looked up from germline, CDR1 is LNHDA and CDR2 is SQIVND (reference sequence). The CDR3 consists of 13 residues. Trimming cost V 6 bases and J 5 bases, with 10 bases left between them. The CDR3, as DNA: TGTGCCAGTAGCGGGAGCGCGACCGGGGAGCTGTTTTTT. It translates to CASSGSATGELFF.